These 10 T cell receptor beta chains originate from one sample sequenced in a study of identical twins. TCRdb analysed the 5' RACE reads with MiXCR anew, one entry per CDR3 protein. Of 400,000 to 500,000 distinct CDR3 sequences listed, 15% to 20% are singletons. Sequenced material: naive T cells sorted from blood. These receptors were obtained from a man aged 50 or older in good health.

This clonotype has at least ten counts. The chain uses TRBV7-9 and TRBJ2-5; TRBD1 is a possible D gene (6 bases). Germline CDR1 reads SEHNR; CDR2 reads FQNEAQ (reference sequence). V was trimmed by 5 bases and J by 5 bases, leaving 12 bases between them. This CDR3 is built from 13 residues. CDR3 DNA sequence: TGTGCCAGCAGCAGACCAGGGGATGAGACCCAGTACTTC. It yields the protein CASSRPGDETQYF. Complete variable domain (other parts from reference TRBV7-9 and TRBJ2-5): DTGVSQNPRHKITKRGQNVTFRCDPISEHNRLYWYRQTLGQGPEFLTYFQNEAQLEKSRLLSDRFSAERPKGSFSTLEIQRTEQGDSAMYLCASSRPGDETQYFGPGTRLLVL.

The rearrangement links TRBV24-1 to TRBJ2-7; 11 nucleotides line up with TRBD2. The CDR3 sequence is 17 residues long. The trim removed 7 bases at V and 0 bases at J, leaving 10 bases unmatched. From germline, CDR1 is KGHDR and CDR2 SFDVKD. Written as DNA, the CDR3 is TGTGCCACCAGGCCGGGACTAGCGGAATTCTCCTCCTACGAGCAGTACTTC. Its protein product is CATRPGLAEFSSYEQYF.

About this clonotype: At one end the junction does not follow the germline gene, possibly because of a read error. This chain uses TRBV18 with TRBJ2-7; 12 nucleotides align to TRBD1. The CDR3 contains 11 residues. Germline V gene lookup returns CDR1 KGHSH and CDR2 LQKENI. Written as DNA, the CDR3 is TGTGCCAGCTCGCCGGGACAGGGGGCGATCTTC. It yields the protein CASSPGQGAIF. Full variable domain (rest looked up from reference TRBV18 and TRBJ2-7): NAGVMQNPRHLVRRRGQEARLRCSPMKGHSHVYWYRQLPEEGLKFMVYLQKENIIDESGMPKERFSAEFPKEGPSILRIQQVVRGDSAAYFCASSPGQGAIFGPGTRLTVT.

This clonotype was recorded many times. The rearrangement joins TRBV12-3 or TRBV12-4 to TRBJ2-5, with D possibly TRBD1 on 6 matching bases. The CDR3 spans 13 residues. Trimming removed 2 bases at V and 4 bases at J, with 8 bases between. The CDR3 is CASSLFRGETQYF. In DNA form, the CDR3 reads TGTGCCAGCAGTTTATTCAGGGGAGAGACCCAGTACTTC.

This clonotype was counted between two and nine times. The chain uses TRBV27 and TRBJ2-7, with D maybe TRBD1 (5 bases). The CDR3 contains 19 residues. CDR1 and CDR2 (germline): MNHEY, SMNVEV (reference sequence). V gave up 2 bases and J gave up 2 bases, with 25 bases separating them. The chain's CDR3 is CASSLGKLNMGLGTYEQYF. The CDR3 DNA follows: TGTGCCAGCAGTTTAGGGAAGCTTAATATGGGGCTGGGTACCTACGAGCAGTACTTC.

This clonotype has more than one count but fewer than ten. The chain joins TRBV20-1 to TRBJ1-6; D remains ambiguous. This CDR3 has 13 amino acids. Trimming shortened V by 2 bases and J by 6 bases, and 8 bases separated the two germline ends. Germline V gene sequence: CDR1 DFQATT, CDR2 SNEGSKA (reference sequence). The CDR3 coding sequence is TGCAGTGCTAGACAGTTGAGTAATTCACCCCTCCACTTT. Translating gives CSARQLSNSPLHF.

This clonotype was observed at least ten times. This chain joins TRBV9 and TRBJ2-1; TRBD2 agrees at 8 bases. Germline V gives CDR1 SGDLS, CDR2 YYNGEE. The length of the CDR3 is 15 residues. V was pared by 0 bases and J by 7 bases, with 6 bases of the junction left unmatched. The CDR3 spells CASSVAGRAWNEQFF. CDR3 coding DNA: TGTGCCAGCAGCGTAGCCGGGAGGGCCTGGAATGAGCAGTTCTTC.

This clonotype was detected ten times or more. The CDR3 region has the DNA TGTGCCAGTAGTACTCGACAGGGAAATGGCTACACCTTC. This codes for CASSTRQGNGYTF. The chain links TRBV19 to TRBJ1-2, with 7 positions matching TRBD1. Germline V gives CDR1 LNHDA, CDR2 SQIVND (reference sequence). Trimming cost V 4 bases and J 6 bases; bases outside gene matches: 5. The length of the CDR3 is 13 residues.

In DNA, the CDR3 is TGTGCCTGGACTGGGGTCGCAGACACTGAAGCTTTCTTT. It is translated as CAWTGVADTEAFF. The chain has TRBV30 and TRBJ1-1; the D is unclear. Trimming stripped 4 bases from V and 3 bases from J, with 12 bases between. In germline, CDR1 is GTSNPN, CDR2 SVGIG (reference sequence). The CDR3 totals 13 residues.

V is TRBV6-1 and J is TRBJ1-5, with D hard to call. Germline assignment: CDR1 MNHNS and CDR2 SASEGT. Deletions cut 2 bases from V and 0 bases from J, with 8 bases between. CDR3 length equals 15 residues. The CDR3 spells CASSETRVSNQPQHF. In DNA form, the CDR3 reads TGTGCCAGCAGTGAAACGAGGGTTAGCAATCAGCCCCAGCATTTT.